Included here is one T cell receptor beta chain sequence, with context. The data stem from a study of patients and donors after allogeneic stem cell transplantation. This CDR3 has 16 amino acids. With 3 bases clipped from V and 3 bases from J, the junction kept 8 bases outside the gene matches. Each CDR3 protein is one row after TCRdb ran MiXCR on the RT-PCR reads. The table has 900,000 to 1,000,000 distinct CDR3 sequences, roughly 17% seen once; the top ten hold roughly 6%. The chain links TRBV12-3 or TRBV12-4 to TRBJ2-1, with TRBD1 matching 7 bases. Sequences were obtained from blood, either unsorted or a sorted T cell fraction (not recorded which). The receptor comes from a human donor who was either an allogeneic HSCT recipient or a stem cell or donor lymphocyte infusion donor (not recorded which). It is not recorded whose cells these are; they may come from a transplant donor. As DNA, the CDR3 is TGTGCCAGCAGTTTCCCTCGGACAGGAAACTACAATGAGCAGTTCTTC. It codes for CASSFPRTGNYNEQFF.